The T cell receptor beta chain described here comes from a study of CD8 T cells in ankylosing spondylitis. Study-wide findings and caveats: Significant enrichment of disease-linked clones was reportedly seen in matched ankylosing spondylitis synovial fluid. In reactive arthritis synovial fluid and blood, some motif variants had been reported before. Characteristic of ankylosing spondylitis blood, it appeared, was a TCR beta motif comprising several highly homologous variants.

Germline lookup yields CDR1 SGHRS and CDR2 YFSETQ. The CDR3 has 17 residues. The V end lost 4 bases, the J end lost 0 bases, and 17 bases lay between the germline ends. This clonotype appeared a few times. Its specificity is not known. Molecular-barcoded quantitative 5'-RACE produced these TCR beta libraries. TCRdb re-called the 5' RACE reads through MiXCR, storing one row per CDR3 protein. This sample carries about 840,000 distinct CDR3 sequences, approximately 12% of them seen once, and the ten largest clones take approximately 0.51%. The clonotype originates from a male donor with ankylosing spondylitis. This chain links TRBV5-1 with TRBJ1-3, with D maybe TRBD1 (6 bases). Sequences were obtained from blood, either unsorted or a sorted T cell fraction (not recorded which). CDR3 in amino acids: CASSGPPGQFSGNTIYF. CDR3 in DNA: TGCGCCAGCAGCGGACCCCCCGGACAGTTCTCTGGAAACACCATATATTTT.